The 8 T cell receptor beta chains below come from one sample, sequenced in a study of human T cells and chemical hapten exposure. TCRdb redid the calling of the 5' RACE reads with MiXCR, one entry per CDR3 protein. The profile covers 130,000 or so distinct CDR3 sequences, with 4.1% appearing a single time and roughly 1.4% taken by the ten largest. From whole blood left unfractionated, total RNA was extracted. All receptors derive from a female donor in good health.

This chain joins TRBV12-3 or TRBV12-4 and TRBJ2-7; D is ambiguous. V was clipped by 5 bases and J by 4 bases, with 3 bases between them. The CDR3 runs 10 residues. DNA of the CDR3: TGTGCCAGCAGTCAATACGAGCAGTACTTC. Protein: CASSQYEQYF.

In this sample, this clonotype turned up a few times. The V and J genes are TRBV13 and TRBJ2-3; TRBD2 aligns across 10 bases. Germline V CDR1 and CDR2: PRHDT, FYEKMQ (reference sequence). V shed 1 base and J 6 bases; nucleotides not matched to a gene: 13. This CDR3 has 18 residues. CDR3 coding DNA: TGTGCCAGCAGCTTAGTCATGAGGAATCTAGCGGGGGTCGATACGCAGTATTTT. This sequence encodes CASSLVMRNLAGVDTQYF.

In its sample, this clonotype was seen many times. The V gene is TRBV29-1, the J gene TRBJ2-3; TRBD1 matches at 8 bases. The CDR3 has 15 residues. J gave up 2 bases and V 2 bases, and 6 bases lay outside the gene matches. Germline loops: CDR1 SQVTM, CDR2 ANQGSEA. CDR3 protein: CSVEQGAHPTDTQYF. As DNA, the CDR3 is TGCAGCGTTGAACAGGGGGCTCACCCCACAGATACGCAGTATTTT.

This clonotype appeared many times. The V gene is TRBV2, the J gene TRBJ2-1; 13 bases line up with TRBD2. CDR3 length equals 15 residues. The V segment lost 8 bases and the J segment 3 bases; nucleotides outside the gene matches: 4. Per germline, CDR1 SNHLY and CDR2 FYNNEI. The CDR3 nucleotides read TGTGCCAGCGACCGACTAGCGGGGGGCTACAATGAGCAGTTCTTC. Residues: CASDRLAGGYNEQFF.

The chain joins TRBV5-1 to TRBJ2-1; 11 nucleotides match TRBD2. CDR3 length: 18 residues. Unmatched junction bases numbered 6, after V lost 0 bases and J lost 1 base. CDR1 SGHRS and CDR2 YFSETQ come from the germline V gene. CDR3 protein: CASSLVPSGGISYNEQFF. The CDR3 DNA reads TGCGCCAGCAGCTTGGTGCCTAGCGGGGGGATTTCCTACAATGAGCAGTTCTTC.

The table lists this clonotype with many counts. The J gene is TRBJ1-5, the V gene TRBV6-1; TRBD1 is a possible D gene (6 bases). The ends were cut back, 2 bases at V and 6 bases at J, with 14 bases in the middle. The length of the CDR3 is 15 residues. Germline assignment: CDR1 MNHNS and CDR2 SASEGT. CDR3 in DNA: TGTGCCAGCAGTGAATCTGGGGGCGGGGTTCAGCCCCAGCATTTT. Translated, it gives CASSESGGGVQPQHF.

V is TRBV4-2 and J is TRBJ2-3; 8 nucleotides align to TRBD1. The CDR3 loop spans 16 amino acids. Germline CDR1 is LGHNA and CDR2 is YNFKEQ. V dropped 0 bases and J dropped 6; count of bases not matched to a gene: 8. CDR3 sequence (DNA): TGTGCCAGCAGCCAAGACTGGGGGCAGGGGGCCGATACGCAGTATTTT. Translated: CASSQDWGQGADTQYF.

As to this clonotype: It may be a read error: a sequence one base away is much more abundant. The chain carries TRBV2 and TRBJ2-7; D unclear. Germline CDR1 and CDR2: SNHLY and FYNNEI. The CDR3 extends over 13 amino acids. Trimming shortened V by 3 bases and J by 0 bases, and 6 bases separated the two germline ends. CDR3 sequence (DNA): TGTGCCAGCAGTGAGGTTACCTCCTACGAGCAGTACTTC. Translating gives CASSEVTSYEQYF.